This T cell receptor beta chain was captured by sequencing in a study of Graves' ophthalmopathy and Graves' hyperthyroidism. This clonotype was observed a single time. The authors amplified TCR beta CDR3 regions, and they did so from RNA transcripts for repertoire sequencing. Investigators did first-round RT-PCR with HTBI primers, then second-round multiplex PCR. MiXCR, applied by TCRdb to the multiplex PCR reads, yields one record per CDR3 protein. Found here are 300,000 to 450,000 distinct CDR3 sequences, about a sixth of them singletons; the top ten hold 2.4%. The length of the CDR3 is 13 residues. The V end lost 0 bases, the J end lost 7 bases, and 7 bases lay between the germline ends. Germline values: CDR1 SGHRS, CDR2 YFSETQ.

This TCR came from an adult woman with stable Graves' hyperthyroidism. The chain couples TRBV5-1 to TRBJ2-2; D gene uncertain. Sequenced: peripheral blood. The CDR3: CASSLDLDGELFF. CDR3 coding DNA: TGCGCCAGCAGCTTGGATTTGGACGGGGAGCTGTTTTTT.